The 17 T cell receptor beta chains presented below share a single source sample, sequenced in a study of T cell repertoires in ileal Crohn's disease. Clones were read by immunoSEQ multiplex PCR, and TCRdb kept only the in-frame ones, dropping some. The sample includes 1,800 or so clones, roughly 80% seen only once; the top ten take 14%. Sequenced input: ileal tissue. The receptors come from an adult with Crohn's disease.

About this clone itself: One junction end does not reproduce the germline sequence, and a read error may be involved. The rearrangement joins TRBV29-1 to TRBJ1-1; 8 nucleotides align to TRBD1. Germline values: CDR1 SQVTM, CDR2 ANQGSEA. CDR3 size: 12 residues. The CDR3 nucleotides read TGCAGCGTTGAAAATTTCGGGACAGGACCTCCATTT. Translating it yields CSVENFGTGPPF.

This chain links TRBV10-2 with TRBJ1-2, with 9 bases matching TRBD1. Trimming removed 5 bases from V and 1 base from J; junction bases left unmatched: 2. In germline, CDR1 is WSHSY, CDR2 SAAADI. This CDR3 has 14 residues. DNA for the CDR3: TGCGCCAGCAGTCCGGGACAGGGTAACTATGGCTACACCTTC. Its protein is CASSPGQGNYGYTF.

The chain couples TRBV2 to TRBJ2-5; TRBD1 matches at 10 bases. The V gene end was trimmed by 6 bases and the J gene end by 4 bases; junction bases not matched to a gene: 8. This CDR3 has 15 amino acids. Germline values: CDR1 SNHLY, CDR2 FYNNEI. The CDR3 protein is CASRGQGTRSETQYF. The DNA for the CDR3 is TGTGCCAGCAGGGGACAGGGGACGAGGTCAGAGACCCAGTACTTC.

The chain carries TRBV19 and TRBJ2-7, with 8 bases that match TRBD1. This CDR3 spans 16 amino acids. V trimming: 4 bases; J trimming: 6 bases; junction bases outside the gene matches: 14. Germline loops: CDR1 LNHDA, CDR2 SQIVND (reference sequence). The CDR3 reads CASSNLTTGASIEQYF. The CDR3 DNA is TGTGCCAGTAGTAACCTCACGACAGGGGCCTCGATCGAGCAGTACTTC. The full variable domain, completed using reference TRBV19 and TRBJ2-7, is DGGITQSPKYLFRKEGQNVTLSCEQNLNHDAMYWYRQDPGQGLRLIYYSQIVNDFQKGDIAEGYSVSREKKESFPLTVTSAQKNPTAFYLCASSNLTTGASIEQYFGPGTRLTVT.

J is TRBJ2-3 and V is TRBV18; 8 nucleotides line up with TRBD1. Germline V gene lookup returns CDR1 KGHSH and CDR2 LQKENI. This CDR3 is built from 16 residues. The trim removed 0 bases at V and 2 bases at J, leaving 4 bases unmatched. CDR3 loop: CASSPPGRGPTDTQYF. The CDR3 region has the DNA TGTGCCAGCTCACCACCGGGCAGGGGGCCCACAGATACGCAGTATTTT.

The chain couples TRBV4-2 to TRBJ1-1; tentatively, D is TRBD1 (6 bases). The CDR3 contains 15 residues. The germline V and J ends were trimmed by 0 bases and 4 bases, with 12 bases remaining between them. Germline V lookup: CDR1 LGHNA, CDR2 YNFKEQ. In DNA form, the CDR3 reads TGTGCCAGCAGCCAAGATGGTAGGGGGACCACTGAAGCTTTCTTT. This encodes CASSQDGRGTTEAFF.

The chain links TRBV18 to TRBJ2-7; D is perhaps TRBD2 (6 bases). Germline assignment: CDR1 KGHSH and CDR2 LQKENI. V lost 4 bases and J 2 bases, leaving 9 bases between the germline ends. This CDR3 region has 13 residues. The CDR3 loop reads CASSRGEAYEQYF. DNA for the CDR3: TGTGCCAGCTCACGGGGGGAGGCCTACGAGCAGTACTTC.

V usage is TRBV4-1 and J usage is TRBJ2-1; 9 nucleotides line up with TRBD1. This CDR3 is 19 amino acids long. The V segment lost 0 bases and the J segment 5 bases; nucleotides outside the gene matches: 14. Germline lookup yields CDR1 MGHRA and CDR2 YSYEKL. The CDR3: CASSQDLMWDRVANNEQFF. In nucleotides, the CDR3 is TGCGCCAGCAGCCAAGATCTGATGTGGGACAGGGTCGCCAACAATGAGCAGTTCTTC.

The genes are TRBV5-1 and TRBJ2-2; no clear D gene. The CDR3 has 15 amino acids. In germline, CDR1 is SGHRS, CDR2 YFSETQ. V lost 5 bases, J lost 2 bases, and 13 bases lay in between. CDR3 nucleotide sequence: TGCGCCAGCAGGGCGCAGGCGCTAAACACCGGGGAGCTGTTTTTT. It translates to CASRAQALNTGELFF. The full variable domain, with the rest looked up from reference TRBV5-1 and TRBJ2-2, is KAGVTQTPRYLIKTRGQQVTLSCSPISGHRSVSWYQQTPGQGLQFLFEYFSETQRNKGNFPGRFSGRQFSNSRSEMNVSTLELGDSALYLCASRAQALNTGELFFGEGSRLTVL.

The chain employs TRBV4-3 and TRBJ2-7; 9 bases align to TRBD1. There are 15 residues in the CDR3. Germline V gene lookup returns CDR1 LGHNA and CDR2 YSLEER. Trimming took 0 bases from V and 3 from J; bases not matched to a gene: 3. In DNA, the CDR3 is TGCGCCAGCAGCCAAGATGAGACAGGGGGCTACGAGCAGTACTTC. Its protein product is CASSQDETGGYEQYF.

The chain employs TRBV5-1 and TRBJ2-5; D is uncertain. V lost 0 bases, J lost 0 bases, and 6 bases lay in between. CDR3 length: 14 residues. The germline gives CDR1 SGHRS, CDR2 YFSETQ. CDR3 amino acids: CASSLAAYQETQYF. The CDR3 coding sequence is TGCGCCAGCAGCTTGGCAGCGTACCAAGAGACCCAGTACTTC.

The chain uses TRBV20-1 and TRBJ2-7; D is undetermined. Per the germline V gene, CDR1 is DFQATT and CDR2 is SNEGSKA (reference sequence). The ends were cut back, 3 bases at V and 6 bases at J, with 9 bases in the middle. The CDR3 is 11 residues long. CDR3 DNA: TGCAGTGCTAGTTCGGTGCGCGAGCAGTACTTC. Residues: CSASSVREQYF.

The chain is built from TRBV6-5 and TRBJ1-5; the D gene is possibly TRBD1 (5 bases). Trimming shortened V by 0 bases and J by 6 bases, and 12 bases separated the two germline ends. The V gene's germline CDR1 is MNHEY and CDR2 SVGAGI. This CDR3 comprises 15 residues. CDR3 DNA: TGTGCCAGCAGTTACTCGGCAGGGTCTAGTCAGCCCCAGCATTTT. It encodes CASSYSAGSSQPQHF.

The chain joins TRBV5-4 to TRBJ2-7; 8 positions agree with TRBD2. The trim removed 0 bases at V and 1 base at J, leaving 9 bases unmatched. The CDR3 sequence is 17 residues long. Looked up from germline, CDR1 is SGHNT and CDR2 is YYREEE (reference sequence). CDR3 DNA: TGTGCCAGCAGCTTGGACTACAACCAGCGGGGGTCCTACGAGCAGTACTTC. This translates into CASSLDYNQRGSYEQYF. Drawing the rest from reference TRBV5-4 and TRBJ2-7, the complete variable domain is ETGVTQSPTHLIKTRGQQVTLRCSSQSGHNTVSWYQQALGQGPQFIFQYYREEENGRGNFPPRFSGLQFPNYSSELNVNALELDDSALYLCASSLDYNQRGSYEQYFGPGTRLTVT.

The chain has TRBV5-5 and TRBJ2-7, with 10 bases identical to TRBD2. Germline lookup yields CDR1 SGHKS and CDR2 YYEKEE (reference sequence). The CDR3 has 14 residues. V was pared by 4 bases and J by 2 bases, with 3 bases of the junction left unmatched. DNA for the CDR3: TGTGCCAGCAGCCCTACTAGCGGGGCCTACGAGCAGTACTTC. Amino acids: CASSPTSGAYEQYF. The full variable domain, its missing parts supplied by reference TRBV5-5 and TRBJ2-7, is DAGVTQSPTHLIKTRGQQVTLRCSPISGHKSVSWYQQVLGQGPQFIFQYYEKEERGRGNFPDRFSARQFPNYSSELNVNALLLGDSALYLCASSPTSGAYEQYFGPGTRLTVT.

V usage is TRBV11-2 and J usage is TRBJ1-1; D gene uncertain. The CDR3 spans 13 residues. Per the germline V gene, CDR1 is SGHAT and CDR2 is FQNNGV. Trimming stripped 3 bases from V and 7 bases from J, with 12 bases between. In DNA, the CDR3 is TGTGCCAGCAGCTTGGAGAACAGCGGTGAAGCTTTCTTT. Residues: CASSLENSGEAFF.

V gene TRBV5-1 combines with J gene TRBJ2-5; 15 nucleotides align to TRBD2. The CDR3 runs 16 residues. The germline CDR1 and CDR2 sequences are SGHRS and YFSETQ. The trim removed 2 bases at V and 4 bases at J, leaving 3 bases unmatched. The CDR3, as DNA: TGCGCCAGCAGCTTTGGACTAGCGGGGGGGCGAGAGACCCAGTACTTC. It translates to CASSFGLAGGRETQYF.